The clone carrying this T cell receptor (beta chain) has more than one count but fewer than ten. Its specificity is unknown. This sample stems from a study of blood T cells in healthy people across ages. Study results and limitations: Long-lived donors carried more naive CD4+ cells and greater diversity than aged donors.

CDR1 and CDR2 (germline): MGHDK, SYGVNS. This CDR3 region has 15 residues. The trim removed 3 bases at V and 4 bases at J, leaving 9 bases unmatched. Then a second PCR, running roughly 7 to 11 cycles, was carried out with a sample-barcoded 5' primer and a J-beta primer mix. TCRdb redid the calling of the 5' RACE reads with MiXCR, one entry per CDR3 protein. The sample contains around 1,700,000 distinct CDR3 sequences, 28% of which appear only once. The clonotype originates from a woman aged 25 to 39 in good health. Sequencing used blood. The chain carries TRBV25-1 and TRBJ2-7; 7 bases match TRBD1. This CDR3 is CASSDPSGGSYEQYF. The CDR3 DNA follows: TGTGCCAGCAGTGATCCATCAGGGGGATCTTACGAGCAGTACTTC.